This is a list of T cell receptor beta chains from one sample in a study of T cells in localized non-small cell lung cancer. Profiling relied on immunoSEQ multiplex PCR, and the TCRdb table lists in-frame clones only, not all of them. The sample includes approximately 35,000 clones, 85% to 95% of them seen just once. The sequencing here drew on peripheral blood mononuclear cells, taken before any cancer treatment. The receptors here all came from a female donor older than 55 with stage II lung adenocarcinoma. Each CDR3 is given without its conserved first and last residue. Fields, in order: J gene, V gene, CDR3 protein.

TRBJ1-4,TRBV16,ASSQTTATNEKLF
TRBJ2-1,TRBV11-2,ASSSPGLAGLSSYNEQF
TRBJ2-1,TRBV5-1,ASSPRLAELSYNEQF
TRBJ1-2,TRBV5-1,ATKPGGQYYGYT
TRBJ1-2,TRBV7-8,ASSLAAGPINYGYT
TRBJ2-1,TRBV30,AWRESRLARNEQF
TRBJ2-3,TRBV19,ASSIPSGGLATQY
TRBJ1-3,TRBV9,ASSTSQGAGNTIY
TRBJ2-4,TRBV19,ASSRQGPIAKNIQY
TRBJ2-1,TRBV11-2,ASSLGPGGYNEQF
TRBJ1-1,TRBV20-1,SASGGWEAF
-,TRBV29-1,SVRQGAYEQY
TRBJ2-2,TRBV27,ASSLFSGGRNTGELF
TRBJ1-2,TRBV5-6,ASSSPTLREINYGYT
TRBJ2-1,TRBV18,ASSTVRGRDYNEQF
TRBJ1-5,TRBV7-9,ASSPDVLGAERPQH
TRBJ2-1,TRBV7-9,ATSGGSYNEQF
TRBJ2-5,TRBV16,ASSSRGTQY
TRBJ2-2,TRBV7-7,ASSLDRFSGELF
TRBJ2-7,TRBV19,ASSSLDGGETYEQY
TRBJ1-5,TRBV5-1,ASSSLGVEPQH
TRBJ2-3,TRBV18,ASSPRQGVIDTQY
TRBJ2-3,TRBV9,ASSVATDTQY
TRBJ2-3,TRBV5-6,ASSPDRGYSTDTQY
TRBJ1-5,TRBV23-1,ASTLFLGPSYQPQH
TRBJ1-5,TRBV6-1,ASSKTGNSNQPQH
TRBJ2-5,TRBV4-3,ASSPALSETQY
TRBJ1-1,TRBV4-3,ASSTSLILNTEAF
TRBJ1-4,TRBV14,ASSQVVAAPSGTGRNEKLF
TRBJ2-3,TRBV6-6,ASSYQELSTDTQY
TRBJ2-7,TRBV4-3,ASSQRKESSYEQY
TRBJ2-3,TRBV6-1,ASKEGSGYTDTQY
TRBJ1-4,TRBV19,ASSTGSATNEKLF
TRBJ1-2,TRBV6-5,ASRYPGTVGYT
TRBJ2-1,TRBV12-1,ASSPARDYNEQF
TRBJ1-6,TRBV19,ASSIPGRLNSPLH
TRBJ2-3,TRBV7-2,ASSLGLAGVDTQY
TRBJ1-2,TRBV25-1,ASLRDGLNYGYT
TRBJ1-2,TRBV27,ASSLHVDGSNYGYT
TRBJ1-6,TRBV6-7,ASSYSNRTYNSPLH
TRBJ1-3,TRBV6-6,ASTRTGMSSGNTIY
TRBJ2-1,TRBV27,ASSPIQGGEQF
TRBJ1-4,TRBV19,ASRRGSANEKLF
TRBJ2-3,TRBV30,AWSVLGGSGSTDTQY
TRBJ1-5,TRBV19,ASSPPGQPQPQH
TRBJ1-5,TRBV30,AWSKQGNQPQH
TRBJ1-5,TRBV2,ASSPNYSNQPQH
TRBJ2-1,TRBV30,AWGRRLAGLNEQF
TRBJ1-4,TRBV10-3,AISEWSGNEKLF
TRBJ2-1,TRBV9,ASSVGSGGYNEQF
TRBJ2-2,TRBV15,ATSRGGTGDRGELF
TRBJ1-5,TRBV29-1,SASGSNQPQH
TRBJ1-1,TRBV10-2,ATGAGGTEAF